This note documents a single T cell receptor (beta chain) sequence. Its antigen is as yet unknown. TCRdb's table, derived via immunoSEQ multiplex PCR, lists solely in-frame clones and lacks some. The repertoire has some 150,000 clones, over 75% of them found once; the top ten carry about 3.3%. The sample comes from a study of T cell responses to AZD1222 COVID-19 vaccine. Regarding the study as a whole: Spike regions recognized by vaccine-associated CD4 TCRs spanned the protein, led by 160-218 and 743-854. White British donors predominated, females outnumbered males, and clonal diversity was possibly underestimated.

V dropped 0 bases and J dropped 0 bases, with 15 bases sitting between them. The CDR3 spans 18 residues. CDR1 is LNHDA and CDR2 is SQIVND in the germline V gene (reference sequence). Sequencing used peripheral blood, obtained 28 days after the second AZD1222 dose. V is TRBV19 and J is TRBJ1-3; D remains ambiguous. The sequence was collected from an adult who received the AZD1222 COVID-19 vaccine. The chain's CDR3 is CASSIDHQPGHSGNTIYF. CDR3 bases: TGTGCCAGTAGTATAGATCATCAGCCAGGCCACTCTGGAAACACCATATATTTT.